Listed here are 10 T cell receptor beta chains from one sample, sequenced in a study of PD-1 blockade in mismatch repair-deficient tumors. The protocol was immunoSEQ multiplex PCR, while the TCRdb copy is restricted to in-frame clones and leaves out a portion. The sample carries tens of thousands of clones, 60% to 80% recorded once. The source material was peripheral blood, sampled 2 weeks after starting pembrolizumab. The origin of the receptors is an adult with mismatch repair-deficient cancer.

The sample holds one count of this clone. This chain links TRBV13 with TRBJ2-1; possibly TRBD1 or TRBD2 for D (6 bases each). V was clipped by 5 bases and J by 2 bases, with 19 bases between them. CDR1 and CDR2 from the germline V gene are PRHDT and FYEKMQ (reference sequence). The CDR3 length is 17 residues. The CDR3: CASSPPGFGGPYNEQFF. CDR3 nucleotides: TGTGCCAGCAGCCCCCCAGGGTTCGGGGGCCCCTACAATGAGCAGTTCTTC.

This clone was recorded many times. As the CDR3 is not closed by the conserved phenylalanine or tryptophan, this likely results from a read error. The DNA is left out, because the CDR3 cannot be placed on it with certainty; the CDR3 is given as TCRdb lists it. The genes are TRBV20-1 and TRBJ1-5; the listed D gene, TRBD1, was not tested against the DNA. The germline CDR1 and CDR2 sequences are DFQATT and SNEGSKA (reference sequence). Including both end residues, the CDR3 is 9 amino acids long. The CDR3 region is CSARTGPAR.

The gene calls are TRBV27 and TRBJ1-1; TRBD1 is a possible D gene (5 bases). Germline assignment: CDR1 MNHEY and CDR2 SMNVEV (reference sequence). Trimming left V 2 bases short and J 4 bases short, with 14 bases between. CDR3 size: 15 residues. The CDR3 is CASSLEQGAGTEAFF. In DNA form, the CDR3 reads TGTGCCAGCAGTTTAGAGCAGGGTGCTGGCACTGAAGCTTTCTTT.

CDR3 sequence (DNA): TGTGCCTGGAGTGTACCGGCGGGAAGTGGGCTGTTTTTT. Translated: CAWSVPAGSGLFF. This chain uses TRBV30 with TRBJ2-2, with a possible D match to TRBD2 (6 bases). The CDR3 is 13 residues long. Germline lookup yields CDR1 GTSNPN and CDR2 SVGIG (reference sequence). V was clipped by 0 bases and J by 13 bases, with 15 bases between them.

DNA for the CDR3: TGTGCCAGCTCACCGGACGGAGACTGGATTAATGAAAAACTGTTTTTT. Its translation: CASSPDGDWINEKLFF. This chain joins TRBV18 and TRBJ1-4; the D is unclear. V was trimmed by 3 bases and J by 4 bases, leaving 15 bases between them. Germline lookup yields CDR1 KGHSH and CDR2 LQKENI. CDR3 length: 16 residues.

This clone showed up just a few times. The rearrangement uses TRBV11-3 and TRBJ2-7; tentatively, D is TRBD1 (5 bases). The germline V gene encodes CDR1 SGHNT and CDR2 YENEEA. CDR3 size: 12 residues. Trimming removed 5 bases at V and 6 bases at J, with 11 bases between. DNA of the CDR3: TGTGCCAGCAGCAACACAGGAACCGAGCAGTACTTC. Amino acid sequence: CASSNTGTEQYF.

This clone was recorded only once. CDR3 sequence reads: CASRKGQNTGELFF. In DNA, the CDR3 is TGTGCCAGCAGGAAGGGACAGAACACCGGGGAGCTGTTTTTT. The chain is built from TRBV27 and TRBJ2-2; tentative D call: TRBD1 (6 bases). The CDR3 spans 14 residues. Germline assignment: CDR1 MNHEY and CDR2 SMNVEV (reference sequence). V dropped 6 bases and J dropped 1 base, with 9 bases sitting between them.

V is TRBV19 and J is TRBJ2-3; D is possibly TRBD2 (6 bases). There are 17 residues in the CDR3. Germline CDR1 LNHDA, CDR2 SQIVND (reference sequence). V was pared by 4 bases and J by 2 bases, with 19 bases between. DNA of the CDR3: TGTGCCAGTAGTAACTCCGGGGAGATAGCGGACACAGATACGCAGTATTTT. It encodes CASSNSGEIADTDTQYF.

This clone came up a few times. The rearrangement uses TRBV5-6 and TRBJ2-7; D remains unclear. Germline lookup yields CDR1 SGHDT and CDR2 YYEEEE. The V and J ends lost 0 bases and 7 bases respectively, with 11 bases between them. This CDR3 is built from 13 residues. Written as DNA, the CDR3 is TGTGCCAGCAGCTTGGATACCGCGCTTGAGCAGTACTTC. Amino acids: CASSLDTALEQYF.

This clone was seen a single time. The chain combines TRBV30 with TRBJ2-2; 13 bases match TRBD2. Trimming took 4 bases from V and 1 from J; bases not matched to a gene: 3. The CDR3 runs 16 residues. Germline V CDR1 and CDR2: GTSNPN, SVGIG (reference sequence). The CDR3 spells CAWTGTSGMNTGELFF. The CDR3 DNA is TGTGCCTGGACGGGGACTAGCGGGATGAACACCGGGGAGCTGTTTTTT.